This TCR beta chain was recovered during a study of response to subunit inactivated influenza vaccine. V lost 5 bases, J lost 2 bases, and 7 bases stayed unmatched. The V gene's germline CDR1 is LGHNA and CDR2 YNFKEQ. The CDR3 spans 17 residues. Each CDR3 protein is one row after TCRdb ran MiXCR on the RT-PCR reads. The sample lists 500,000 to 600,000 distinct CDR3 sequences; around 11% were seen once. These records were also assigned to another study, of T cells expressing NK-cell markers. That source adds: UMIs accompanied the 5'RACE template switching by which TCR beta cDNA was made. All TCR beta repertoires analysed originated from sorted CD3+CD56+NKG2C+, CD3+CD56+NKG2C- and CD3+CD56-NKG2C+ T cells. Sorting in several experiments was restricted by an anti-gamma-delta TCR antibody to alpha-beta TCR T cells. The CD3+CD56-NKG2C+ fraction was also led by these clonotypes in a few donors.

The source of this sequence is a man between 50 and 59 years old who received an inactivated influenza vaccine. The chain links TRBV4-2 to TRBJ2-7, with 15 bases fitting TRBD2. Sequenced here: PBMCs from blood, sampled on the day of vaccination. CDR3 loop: CASSWTSGRASTYEQYF. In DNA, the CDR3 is TGTGCCAGCAGCTGGACTAGCGGGAGGGCCTCAACCTACGAGCAGTACTTC.